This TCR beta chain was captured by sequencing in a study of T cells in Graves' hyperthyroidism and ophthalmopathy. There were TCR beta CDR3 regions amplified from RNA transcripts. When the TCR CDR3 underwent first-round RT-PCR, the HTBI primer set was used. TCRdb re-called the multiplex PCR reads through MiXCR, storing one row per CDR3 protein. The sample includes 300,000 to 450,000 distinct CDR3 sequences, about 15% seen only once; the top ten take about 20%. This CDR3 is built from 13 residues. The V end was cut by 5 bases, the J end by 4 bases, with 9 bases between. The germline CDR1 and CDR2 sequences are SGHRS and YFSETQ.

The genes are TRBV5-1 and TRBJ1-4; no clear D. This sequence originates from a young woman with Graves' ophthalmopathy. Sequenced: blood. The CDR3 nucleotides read TGCGCCAGCAGAATAGGGTTTAATGAAAAACTGTTTTTT. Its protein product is CASRIGFNEKLFF.